The 22 T cell receptor beta chains below all came from one sample that was sequenced in a study of blood T cell repertoires in COVID-19. Generated by immunoSEQ multiplex PCR, the TCRdb table keeps only in-frame clones and is missing some. This sample carries 75,000 to 95,000 clones, 85% to 90% of them seen once, and the ten largest clones take approximately 2.5%. Material: peripheral blood. The origin of the receptors is a human donor in a cohort sampled during active COVID-19.

The V gene is TRBV19, the J gene TRBJ1-5, with TRBD1 as a possible D gene (5 bases). From germline, CDR1 is LNHDA and CDR2 SQIVND (reference sequence). V shed 5 bases and J shed 3 bases, with 14 bases lying between them. The CDR3 has 15 residues. CDR3: CASSPSLGHNQPQHF. DNA for the CDR3: TGTGCCAGTAGTCCCAGTCTGGGGCACAATCAGCCCCAGCATTTT.

The rearrangement joins TRBV2 to TRBJ2-1, with 7 nucleotides matching TRBD2. The CDR3 consists of 14 residues. V was clipped by 1 base and J by 6 bases; unmatched bases: 3. Germline CDR1 SNHLY, CDR2 FYNNEI. The CDR3 nucleotides are TGTGCCAGCAGTGAAGGGTGGGAGGGCAATGAGCAGTTCTTC. This gives the protein CASSEGWEGNEQFF.

The V call is TRBV7-9, the J call TRBJ1-6; TRBD1 might be the D (5 bases). Between the trimmed V and J ends, which lost 5 bases and 4 bases, there was a span of 9 bases. This CDR3 region has 14 residues. The germline V gene has CDR1 SEHNR and CDR2 FQNEAQ (reference sequence). CDR3 region: CASSPGGYNSPLHF. CDR3 bases: TGTGCCAGCAGCCCCGGGGGTTATAATTCACCCCTCCACTTT.

The chain couples TRBV5-1 to TRBJ1-5; tentative D call: TRBD1 (6 bases). CDR1 is SGHRS, CDR2 YFSETQ, per germline. V was pared by 0 bases and J by 0 bases, with 7 bases between. CDR3 length: 15 amino acids. The CDR3 reads CASSLGTDSNQPQHF. The DNA of the CDR3 is TGCGCCAGCAGCTTGGGGACAGATAGCAATCAGCCCCAGCATTTT.

V is TRBV9 and J is TRBJ1-1, with D unclear. With 0 bases removed from V and 1 base from J, the gap between germline ends came to 7 bases. Germline CDR1 is SGDLS and CDR2 is YYNGEE. The CDR3 runs 14 residues. CDR3 coding DNA: TGTGCCAGCAGCGTAGTGGAGGGGAACACTGAAGCTTTCTTT. The encoded protein is CASSVVEGNTEAFF.

This sequence joins TRBV3-1 (or the pseudogene TRBV3-2) and TRBJ2-2, with TRBD1 as a possible D gene (7 bases). Germline V gene data show CDR1 as LGHDT and CDR2 as YNNKEL (reference sequence). This CDR3 has 15 amino acids. The ends were cut back, 3 bases at V and 3 bases at J, with 11 bases in the middle. In DNA form, the CDR3 reads TGTGCCAGCAGCCACAGGGGGGCGGACACCGGGGAGCTGTTTTTT. Protein: CASSHRGADTGELFF.

The rearrangement uses TRBV18 and TRBJ1-5; 8 bases align to TRBD1. The CDR3 runs 16 residues. Trimming at V came to 4 bases and at J to 4 bases, leaving 9 bases not matched to a gene. Germline V gene sequence: CDR1 KGHSH, CDR2 LQKENI. CDR3 residues: CASSLAQGAGNQPQHF. CDR3 DNA: TGTGCCAGCTCACTAGCGCAGGGGGCGGGAAATCAGCCCCAGCATTTT.

The chain couples TRBV5-1 to TRBJ1-5; D perhaps matches TRBD1 (6 bases). Germline V gene sequence: CDR1 SGHRS, CDR2 YFSETQ. The V end lost 1 base, the J end lost 3 bases, and 11 bases lay between the germline ends. The CDR3 runs 15 residues. CDR3 loop: CASSLQGGNNQPQHF. The DNA of the CDR3 is TGCGCCAGCAGCTTGCAAGGGGGAAACAATCAGCCCCAGCATTTT.

This sequence joins TRBV4-2 and TRBJ2-2; tentative D call: TRBD2 (6 bases). Germline V gene data show CDR1 as LGHNA and CDR2 as YNFKEQ. CDR3 length: 15 residues. V lost 0 bases and J 6 bases, leaving 11 bases between the germline ends. The DNA for the CDR3 is TGTGCCAGCAGCCAAGAGACCGGGAGTTCCGGGGAGCTGTTTTTT. Protein: CASSQETGSSGELFF.

In this sample, this clone turned up a few times. V gene TRBV19 combines with J gene TRBJ1-4; no firm D call. CDR3 length: 14 amino acids. V was clipped by 2 bases and J by 3 bases, with 7 bases between them. CDR1 LNHDA and CDR2 SQIVND come from the germline V gene (reference sequence). CDR3 nucleotide sequence: TGTGCCAGTAGTATATTGCGAGCTAATGAAAAACTGTTTTTT. Protein product: CASSILRANEKLFF.

The chain has TRBV5-6 and TRBJ2-7, with a possible D match to TRBD2 (5 bases). The CDR3 covers 16 residues. Germline values: CDR1 SGHDT, CDR2 YYEEEE. Trimming stripped 3 bases from V and 0 bases from J, with 16 bases between. DNA for the CDR3: TGTGCCAGCAGCTCATCGAGGACTCTCGACTCCTACGAGCAGTACTTC. Amino acids: CASSSSRTLDSYEQYF.

The rearrangement links TRBV27 to TRBJ2-7, with TRBD1 identical over 9 bases. The CDR3 is 15 residues long. Germline trimming cut 3 bases from V and 4 bases from J; bases unmatched to any gene: 7. The germline V gene encodes CDR1 MNHEY and CDR2 SMNVEV (reference sequence). The CDR3 reads CASSLSGQGRYEQYF. The CDR3 DNA reads as TGTGCCAGCAGTTTGAGTGGACAGGGGAGGTACGAGCAGTACTTC.

The CDR3 coding sequence is TGTGCCAGCTCACCCCGGGACTCCACCTACGAGCAGTACTTC. Protein: CASSPRDSTYEQYF. The V gene is TRBV18, the J gene TRBJ2-7, with a possible D match to TRBD2 (6 bases). V gave up 3 bases and J gave up 2 bases, with 11 bases separating them. The length of the CDR3 is 14 residues. CDR1 KGHSH and CDR2 LQKENI come from the germline V gene.

The rearrangement joins TRBV21-1 to TRBJ2-5; TRBD2, the D gene given by the table, was not confirmed from the DNA. TRBV21-1 represents a pseudogene. The CDR3 loop spans 14 amino acids. Here the CDR3 DNA reads TGTGCCAGCAGCAACCAAACGGAGCAAGAGACCCAGTACTTC. It yields the protein CASSNQTEQETQYF.

The CDR3 sequence: CASSLGLVEDTQYF. CDR3 in DNA: TGTGCCAGCAGCTTGGGGCTAGTGGAAGATACGCAGTATTTT. The rearrangement links TRBV5-6 to TRBJ2-3; D call uncertain. Germline CDR1 reads SGHDT; CDR2 reads YYEEEE. Trimming stripped 0 bases from V and 5 bases from J, with 10 bases between. There are 14 residues in the CDR3.

This chain connects TRBV6-5 to TRBJ1-1; D may be TRBD1 (5 bases). The CDR3 sequence is 15 residues long. V was clipped by 4 bases and J by 0 bases, with 12 bases between them. Germline V gene sequence: CDR1 MNHEY, CDR2 SVGAGI. The CDR3 bases are TGTGCCAGCAGTTCGGCCTGGGGGGTGAACACTGAAGCTTTCTTT. Its protein product is CASSSAWGVNTEAFF.

This clone was detected only a few times. This chain uses TRBV19 with TRBJ2-2; no reliable D call. Trimming cost V 5 bases and J 2 bases, with 9 bases left between them. CDR1 and CDR2 from the germline V gene are LNHDA and SQIVND (reference sequence). The length of the CDR3 is 14 residues. The CDR3 coding sequence is TGTGCCAGTAGTCCGGCGGTCAACACCGGGGAGCTGTTTTTT. This encodes CASSPAVNTGELFF.

The CDR3 nucleotides read TGTGCCAGCAGCTCCAGGACATCTGGAAACACCATATATTTT. Amino acids: CASSSRTSGNTIYF. The genes are TRBV5-4 and TRBJ1-3, with D perhaps TRBD1 (5 bases). CDR3 size: 14 residues. Per germline, CDR1 SGHNT and CDR2 YYREEE (reference sequence). Trimming removed 3 bases from V and 1 base from J, with 8 bases in between.

This clone was recorded only once. This chain links TRBV9 with TRBJ2-1; 13 bases are a match to TRBD2. The CDR3 totals 16 residues. Germline V gene sequence: CDR1 SGDLS, CDR2 YYNGEE. V shed 4 bases, J shed 3 bases, and the junction held 4 bases outside the gene matches. The CDR3 here is CASSPGTSGNYNEQFF. Here the CDR3 DNA reads TGTGCCAGCAGCCCCGGGACTAGCGGGAACTACAATGAGCAGTTCTTC.

V gene TRBV19 combines with J gene TRBJ1-1; 7 positions match TRBD1. The CDR3 sequence is 13 residues long. V lost 7 bases to trimming and J lost 3 bases; unmatched junction nucleotides: 5. Looked up from germline, CDR1 is LNHDA and CDR2 is SQIVND (reference sequence). For the CDR3, the DNA is TGTGCCAGTACGGGACAGTTGGACACTGAAGCTTTCTTT. This codes for CASTGQLDTEAFF. Filled out from reference TRBV19 and TRBJ1-1, the complete variable domain reads DGGITQSPKYLFRKEGQNVTLSCEQNLNHDAMYWYRQDPGQGLRLIYYSQIVNDFQKGDIAEGYSVSREKKESFPLTVTSAQKNPTAFYLCASTGQLDTEAFFGQGTRLTVV.

The rearrangement links TRBV6-6 to TRBJ2-1, with D maybe TRBD2 (5 bases). Trimming stripped 2 bases from V and 6 bases from J, with 11 bases between. Germline V gene sequence: CDR1 MNHNY, CDR2 SVGAGI (reference sequence). This CDR3 comprises 14 residues. The CDR3 DNA reads TGTGCCAGCAGTTACGAGGGTGCGGGCAATGAGCAGTTCTTC. Its translation: CASSYEGAGNEQFF.

This clone turned up a few times. The rearrangement links TRBV6-2 or TRBV6-3 to TRBJ2-2; D call uncertain. Germline V gene data show CDR1 as MNHEY and CDR2 as SVGEGT. V gave up 0 bases and J gave up 7 bases, with 21 bases separating them. The CDR3 has 18 residues. CDR3 amino acids: CASSYSMSRISGHGELFF. The DNA of the CDR3 is TGTGCCAGCAGTTACTCGATGAGCCGGATCTCAGGCCACGGGGAGCTGTTTTTT.